This record covers a single T cell receptor (beta chain). Its antigen is currently unknown. These data originate in a study of T cell responses to AZD1222 COVID-19 vaccine. Study context: Second doses at about 4 or about 12 weeks were pooled. General study points: Females outnumbered males among donors, who were mostly white British; clonal diversity was possibly underestimated. Scientists sampled the repertoires only once the peak T cell response had passed. The span of vaccine-associated CD4 TCRs extended across spike, with dominance at 160-218 and 743-854.

The CDR3 is 16 amino acids. From germline, CDR1 is SEHNR and CDR2 FQNEAQ (reference sequence). The V gene lost 4 bases and the J gene lost 6 bases, with 21 bases spanning the gap. Method: immunoSEQ multiplex PCR; TCRdb's copy keeps in-frame clones and lacks some. The sample lists approximately 110,000 clones, 88% occurring once. This receptor was taken from an adult in good health. The sequences come from peripheral blood, collected on day 0 of AZD1222 vaccination. V is TRBV7-9 and J is TRBJ1-2, with a possible D match to TRBD1 (6 bases). DNA for the CDR3: TGTGCCAGCAGCTCTTACCCCAGGGGAGGGGAGGATGGCTACACCTTC. Translated: CASSSYPRGGEDGYTF.